These 18 T cell receptor beta chains share one sample of origin, sequenced in a study of preoperative IRX-2 immunotherapy in early breast cancer (dated by TCRdb to the late 2010s). Reading the label with the study, this specimen's treatment or condition is: preoperative locoregional IRX-2 cytokine immunotherapy. To prepare the library, the immunoSEQ multiplex PCR assay was applied. TCRdb carries this immuneACCESS record with in-frame sequences only. Its versions omit some clonotypes, under half of them owing to an unresolved V gene in the studies checked, with the rest unexplained. Counted in this sample were fewer than 25,000 clones; roughly 89% of them appeared once. The ten largest clones represent less than 35% of the sample. The sequencing used tumor tissue, collected after IRX-2 immunotherapy. Receptor source: a human donor with breast cancer.

In its sample, this clone was seen once. The rearrangement links TRBV6-6 to TRBJ1-5; TRBD1 matches at 10 bases. The V gene end was trimmed by 4 bases and the J gene end by 3 bases; junction bases not matched to a gene: 6. Looked up from germline, CDR1 is MNHNY and CDR2 is SVGAGI (reference sequence). This CDR3 has 16 residues. The CDR3 DNA sequence: TGTGCCAGCAGTTCCCGACAGGGGGCATCCAATCAGCCCCAGCATTTT. Translation gives CASSSRQGASNQPQHF.

The rearrangement uses TRBV6-5 and TRBJ1-3; D unresolved. Germline values: CDR1 MNHEY, CDR2 SVGAGI. The CDR3 is 13 amino acids. The germline V and J ends were trimmed by 7 bases and 4 bases, with 11 bases remaining between them. CDR3 region: CASTPREGNTIYF. CDR3 coding DNA: TGTGCCAGCACCCCACGGGAAGGAAACACCATATATTTT.

V usage is TRBV7-8 and J usage is TRBJ2-4; D could derive from TRBD1 or TRBD2 (5 bases each). The germline V gene encodes CDR1 SGHVS and CDR2 FQNEAQ. The V end was cut by 4 bases, the J end by 3 bases, with 13 bases between. CDR3 length equals 15 residues. CDR3 residues: CASSSSGTIKNIQYF. In DNA form, the CDR3 reads TGTGCCAGCAGCTCTTCCGGGACGATCAAAAACATTCAGTACTTC.

This clone was found once. The chain couples TRBV15 to TRBJ1-4; weak D call: TRBD1 (5 bases). Trimming stripped 1 base from V and 5 bases from J, with 11 bases between. Germline V lookup: CDR1 LNHNV, CDR2 YYDKDF (reference sequence). This CDR3 contains 15 residues. The CDR3 here is CATSRAGRENEKLFF. For the CDR3, the DNA is TGTGCCACCAGCAGAGCGGGACGGGAAAATGAAAAACTGTTTTTT.

The chain carries TRBV19 and TRBJ1-6; D uncertain. This CDR3 region has 14 residues. Germline CDR1 is LNHDA and CDR2 is SQIVND (reference sequence). V was clipped by 4 bases and J by 7 bases, with 11 bases between them. Here the CDR3 reads CASSTQRRNSPLHF. CDR3 coding DNA: TGTGCCAGTAGTACCCAGCGAAGAAATTCACCCCTCCACTTT. Looking up the rest from reference TRBV19 and TRBJ1-6 gives the full variable domain: DGGITQSPKYLFRKEGQNVTLSCEQNLNHDAMYWYRQDPGQGLRLIYYSQIVNDFQKGDIAEGYSVSREKKESFPLTVTSAQKNPTAFYLCASSTQRRNSPLHFGNGTRLTVT.

The chain joins TRBV27 to TRBJ1-5; no clear D. Per germline, CDR1 MNHEY and CDR2 SMNVEV (reference sequence). Deletions cut 0 bases from V and 7 bases from J, with 10 bases between. The CDR3 length is 14 residues. The CDR3 nucleotides read TGTGCCAGCAGTTTATCGATAGCCCTCCAGCCCCAGCATTTT. Protein sequence: CASSLSIALQPQHF.

This chain links TRBV10-2 with TRBJ2-7; maybe TRBD2 (6 bases). The ends were cut back, 3 bases at V and 3 bases at J, with 9 bases in the middle. The CDR3 spans 13 residues. CDR1 WSHSY and CDR2 SAAADI come from the germline V gene. CDR3: CASSDPGDYEQYV. CDR3 DNA sequence: TGCGCCAGCAGTGACCCGGGGGACTACGAGCAGTACGTC.

The chain links TRBV5-1 to TRBJ1-1, with a tentative D call TRBD1 (6 bases). The CDR3 length is 15 residues. Germline assignment: CDR1 SGHRS and CDR2 YFSETQ. Trimming removed 4 bases from V and 0 bases from J, with 13 bases in between. CDR3 loop: CASSPLTGMNTEAFF. CDR3 bases: TGCGCCAGCAGCCCCCTCACAGGGATGAACACTGAAGCTTTCTTT. The whole variable domain, remainder taken from reference TRBV5-1 and TRBJ1-1, is KAGVTQTPRYLIKTRGQQVTLSCSPISGHRSVSWYQQTPGQGLQFLFEYFSETQRNKGNFPGRFSGRQFSNSRSEMNVSTLELGDSALYLCASSPLTGMNTEAFFGQGTRLTVV.

The CDR3 DNA follows: TGTGCCAGCAGCAGAGAGGGGGGGACGAACACTGAAGCTTTCTTT. It translates to CASSREGGTNTEAFF. V gene TRBV4-2 combines with J gene TRBJ1-1, with D possibly TRBD1 on 6 matching bases. Germline V gene lookup returns CDR1 LGHNA and CDR2 YNFKEQ. This CDR3 has 15 residues. V lost 5 bases to trimming and J lost 1 base, with 14 bases between them.

The chain joins TRBV28 to TRBJ1-2; D perhaps matches TRBD1 (5 bases). Germline V gene data show CDR1 as MDHEN and CDR2 as SYDVKM. This CDR3 is 14 amino acids long. Trimming left V 6 bases short and J 7 bases short, with 18 bases between. CDR3 coding DNA: TGTGCCAGCAGCCTCCTCGGGGGGGTAGGTGGCTACACCTTC. Translated: CASSLLGGVGGYTF.

The chain has TRBV18 and TRBJ1-2, with D hard to call. Germline V gene data show CDR1 as KGHSH and CDR2 as LQKENI. There are 16 residues in the CDR3. With 1 base removed from V and 4 bases from J, the gap between germline ends came to 16 bases. The CDR3 DNA sequence: TGTGCCAGCTCACCACAGAACACGGGAGGCGGCTATGGCTACACCTTC. Translated: CASSPQNTGGGYGYTF.

This chain joins TRBV15 and TRBJ2-7, with D unclear. V was clipped by 5 bases and J by 1 base, with 12 bases between them. Per germline, CDR1 LNHNV and CDR2 YYDKDF (reference sequence). There are 14 residues in the CDR3. CDR3 bases: TGTGCCACCAGCCGGTTTGAGCGTTCCTACGAGCAGTACTTC. This codes for CATSRFERSYEQYF.

This clone was counted between two and nine times. CDR3 in amino acids: CASRNRAYEQYV. CDR3 nucleotides: TGTGCCAGCAGAAACAGGGCCTACGAGCAGTACGTC. This chain connects TRBV6-5 to TRBJ2-7, with D possibly TRBD1 on 6 matching bases. V was trimmed by 6 bases and J by 2 bases, leaving 8 bases between them. Germline CDR1 and CDR2: MNHEY and SVGAGI. The CDR3 sequence is 12 residues long.

The chain carries TRBV18 and TRBJ2-2, with unresolved D. V dropped 2 bases and J dropped 5 bases, with 27 bases sitting between them. The germline CDR1 and CDR2 sequences are KGHSH and LQKENI. The CDR3 consists of 20 residues. In DNA form, the CDR3 reads TGTGCCAGCTCACCATTTGAGACCCCAATCCTCATTTACCTAACCGGGGAGCTGTTTTTT. Amino acid sequence: CASSPFETPILIYLTGELFF.

The rearrangement joins TRBV20-1 to TRBJ1-3; D call uncertain. The germline V and J ends were trimmed by 5 bases and 4 bases, with 6 bases remaining between them. The CDR3 is made up of 11 amino acids. From germline, CDR1 is DFQATT and CDR2 SNEGSKA (reference sequence). CDR3 coding DNA: TGCAGTGCTTACACGGGAAACACCATATATTTT. Its translation is CSAYTGNTIYF.

The J gene is TRBJ2-5, the V gene TRBV5-1; no definite D call. Trimming cost V 2 bases and J 5 bases, with 13 bases left between them. CDR1 and CDR2 from the germline V gene are SGHRS and YFSETQ. The CDR3 has 14 amino acids. The CDR3 region has the DNA TGCGCCAGCAGCTTTTCTAGGGAACGGGAGACCCAGTACTTC. Protein: CASSFSRERETQYF. The full variable domain, in which reference TRBV5-1 and TRBJ2-5 provide the parts outside the CDR3, is KAGVTQTPRYLIKTRGQQVTLSCSPISGHRSVSWYQQTPGQGLQFLFEYFSETQRNKGNFPGRFSGRQFSNSRSEMNVSTLELGDSALYLCASSFSRERETQYFGPGTRLLVL.

V and J are TRBV30 and TRBJ1-4; D not resolved. With 5 bases removed from V and 1 base from J, the gap between germline ends came to 11 bases. Germline assignment: CDR1 GTSNPN and CDR2 SVGIG (reference sequence). This CDR3 is built from 14 residues. CDR3 amino acids: CAWSRRQTNEKLFF. The CDR3, as DNA: TGTGCCTGGTCTAGACGGCAAACTAATGAAAAACTGTTTTTT. Using reference TRBV30 and TRBJ1-4 for the parts outside the CDR3, the full variable domain is SQTIHQWPATLVQPVGSPLSLECTVEGTSNPNLYWYRQAAGRGLQLLFYSVGIGQISSEVPQNLSASRPQDRQFILSSKKLLLSDSGFYLCAWSRRQTNEKLFFGSGTQLSVL.

The chain links TRBV15 to TRBJ1-1, with D maybe TRBD1 (6 bases). Per the germline V gene, CDR1 is LNHNV and CDR2 is YYDKDF (reference sequence). The CDR3 loop spans 14 amino acids. Trimming took off 9 bases at V and 0 bases at J, with 14 bases between the two ends. CDR3 in DNA: TGTGCCACAAAGCGGGACACAATGAACACTGAAGCTTTCTTT. Protein product: CATKRDTMNTEAFF.